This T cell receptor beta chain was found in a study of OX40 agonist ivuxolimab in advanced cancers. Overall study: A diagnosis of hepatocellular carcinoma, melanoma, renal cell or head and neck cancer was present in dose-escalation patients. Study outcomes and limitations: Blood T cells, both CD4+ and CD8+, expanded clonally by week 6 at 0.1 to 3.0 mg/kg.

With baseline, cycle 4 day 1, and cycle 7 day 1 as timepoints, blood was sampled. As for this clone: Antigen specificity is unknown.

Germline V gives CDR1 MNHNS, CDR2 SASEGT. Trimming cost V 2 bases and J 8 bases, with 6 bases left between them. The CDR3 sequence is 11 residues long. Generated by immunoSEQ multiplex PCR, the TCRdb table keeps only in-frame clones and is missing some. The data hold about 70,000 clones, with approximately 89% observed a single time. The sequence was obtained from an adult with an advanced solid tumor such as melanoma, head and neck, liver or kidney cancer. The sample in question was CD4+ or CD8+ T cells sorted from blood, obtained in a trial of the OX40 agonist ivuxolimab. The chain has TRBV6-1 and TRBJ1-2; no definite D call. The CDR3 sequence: CASSERVGYTF. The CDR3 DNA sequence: TGTGCCAGCAGTGAAAGGGTCGGCTACACCTTC.